Shown below are 3 T cell receptor beta chains from a single sample sequenced in a study of blood T cell repertoires in COVID-19. Clones were read by immunoSEQ multiplex PCR, and TCRdb kept only the in-frame ones, dropping some. The sample holds 290,000 or so clones, about 82% seen once. Sequenced input: peripheral blood. The receptors shown here come from a man aged 45 to 65 with active or convalescent COVID-19.

The V gene is TRBV11-3, the J gene TRBJ1-2, with TRBD1 matching over 7 bases. This CDR3 is 12 amino acids long. Trimming removed 7 bases from V and 8 bases from J; junction bases left unmatched: 7. Germline assignment: CDR1 SGHNT and CDR2 YENEEA. The CDR3: CASMAARGGYTF. DNA for the CDR3: TGTGCCAGCATGGCGGCCAGGGGGGGCTACACCTTC.

This chain connects TRBV28 to TRBJ1-3; 8 bases map to TRBD1. This CDR3 has 15 residues. The ends lost 1 base at V and 6 bases at J; junction bases unmatched: 5. CDR1 is MDHEN, CDR2 SYDVKM, per germline. This chain's CDR3 is CASSLSGGAENTIYF. The CDR3 nucleotides are TGTGCCAGCAGTTTATCAGGGGGCGCTGAAAACACCATATATTTT.

In this sample, this clone turned up once. The chain uses TRBV9 and TRBJ2-4, with TRBD1 identical over 7 bases. The trim removed 5 bases at V and 3 bases at J, leaving 8 bases unmatched. There are 15 residues in the CDR3. Germline lookup yields CDR1 SGDLS and CDR2 YYNGEE. CDR3 nucleotide sequence: TGTGCCAGCAGTCAGAGTCCAGGGGGCAAAAACATTCAGTACTTC. Residues: CASSQSPGGKNIQYF.